This T cell receptor (beta chain) was identified during a study of blood T cell repertoires in COVID-19 (dated by TCRdb to the early 2020s). At the level of the whole study: Samples from collaborators originated in the United States, Italy and Spain and spanned both the acute and convalescent phases of COVID-19. The dataset comprised deeply sampled blood TCRbeta repertoires from subjects exposed to, actively infected with, or recovered from COVID-19. Samples came from the ongoing ImmuneRACE study (first 160 participants) plus 1,254 subjects from 6 global collaborators. A de-identified subject ID, COVID-19 status, age in years and sex were almost always included in the sample metadata. Where available, HLA class I and class II types were obtained from metadata supplied by the sample provider rather than from assay-based typing. A freely available public database, intended as a resource for researchers studying the immune response to SARS-CoV-2, is where the repertoires were released. The material from the prospective study consisted of cDNA or gDNA derived from T cells, B-cell-depleted T cells, or PBMCs. Overall study outcomes, separate from this receptor: How much clinical and demographic metadata was included differed by source and by participant, and the metadata was provided uncurated.

Collaborating institutions collected whole blood in K2EDTA tubes following their own protocols. For TCRbeta analysis, collaborators shipped samples as frozen whole blood, isolated PBMCs, or DNA extracted from either of those sample types. TCRbeta CDR3 regions were amplified from genomic DNA by means of the immunoSEQ Assay, a bias-controlled multiplex PCR. The authors' pipeline ran thus. Nucleated cell counts per sample were estimated from amplification of reference gene primers within the assay. To quantify the absolute abundance of each unique TCRbeta CDR3 rearrangement, sequence reads were collapsed and filtered. For each sample, productive Simpson clonality was calculated by taking the square root of Simpson's diversity index across productive rearrangements. The table comes from immuneACCESS by way of TCRdb, which keeps in-frame sequences with V and J called. Part of the clones is missing from these tables; in studies checked, under half for an unresolved V gene and the rest for unknown reasons. V and J calls and clone size are those listed in that table; D and trimming were worked out from the DNA. Here the sample has 65,000 to 90,000 clones; about 93% occur a single time. Jointly, the top ten make up roughly 7.2% of the sample.

With regard to this clone: There is no known antigen for this receptor. Base quality data are lacking; no much larger clone is found one base away.

The sequencing input was peripheral blood. This clonotype originated in a human donor in a cohort sampled during active COVID-19.

This receptor carries the CDR3 CATEGGLDYNSPLHF. The DNA sequence reads TGTGCCACCGAAGGAGGGCTTGACTATAATTCACCCCTCCACTTT. The sequence links TRBV6-5 to TRBJ1-6; no D segment can be confidently identified. V and J lose 10 bases and 3 bases, and a span of 16 bases separates them. Taken from the germline V gene, the CDR1 and CDR2 loops are MNHEY and SVGAGI. Counted from cysteine to phenylalanine, this CDR3 has 15 amino acids. Just the 45-base CDR3 DNA is kept, in frame starting at base 1.